This TCR beta chain comes out of a study of CD8 T cells in ankylosing spondylitis. V lost 7 bases, J lost 6 bases, and 8 bases stayed unmatched. The CDR3 consists of 13 residues. Germline CDR1 is SQVTM and CDR2 is ANQGSEA. Points from the study as a whole: From matched ankylosing spondylitis synovial fluid, disease-linked clones were reportedly recovered at significantly enriched levels. Seemingly distinctive of ankylosing spondylitis blood was a TCR beta motif formed by eight highly homologous variants. Reports of some motif variants in reactive arthritis synovial fluid and blood predate this one.

Generation of TCR beta libraries employed quantitative 5'-RACE incorporating molecular barcodes. In TCRdb, the 5' RACE reads were re-called with MiXCR into one record per CDR3 protein. The data hold around 890,000 distinct CDR3 sequences, with roughly 10% observed a single time. This clonotype came up many times. Its antigen is as yet unknown. What was sequenced was blood, either unsorted or a sorted T cell fraction (not recorded which). This sequence originates from a male donor with ankylosing spondylitis. The chain joins TRBV29-1 to TRBJ2-7, with 11 bases that match TRBD2. This chain's CDR3 is CSALAGGSSEQYF. Here the CDR3 DNA reads TGCAGCGCTCTAGCGGGAGGATCAAGCGAGCAGTACTTC.